Here is one TCR beta chain with its context. What it binds is unknown. Treatment specified: oral pan-JAK inhibitor, 5-10 mg twice daily. RNA extraction and reverse transcription yielded cDNA as sequencing template. Assay used: immunoSEQ multiplex PCR; TCRdb lists only in-frame clones, some missing. The sample has about 180,000 clones, approximately 52% seen once. V lost 4 bases and J lost 7, with 10 bases in between. CDR3 size: 11 residues. The germline CDR1 and CDR2 sequences are SQVTM and ANQGSEA. This specimen belongs to a study of CD8+ T cells in alopecia areata. Overall study findings and caveats: Sequencing of scalp samples also includes resident alphabeta T cells from normal skin. In scalp and blood during tofacitinib, many expanded lesional clones persisted.

The starting material was CD4+ T cells sorted from blood, obtained between weeks 55 and 65, from a patient treated with tofacitinib. This sequence was found in a human donor with alopecia areata. This chain links TRBV29-1 with TRBJ2-5; D not certain. The CDR3 DNA follows: TGCAGCGTTGGAGCAGGTTCGACCCAGTACTTC. Protein: CSVGAGSTQYF.